The T cell receptor (beta chain) under discussion was sequenced for a study of naive and memory T cell subsets. Sequential positive selection took CD4 T cells first, then CD8 T cells. Two oligonucleotides, mixed equimolar, formed the beta constant-region primer covering TRBC1 and TRBC2. The ligated cDNA underwent four PCR rounds using SP2 and nested alpha and beta constant-region primers. TCRdb reprocessed the UMI-ligation and nested PCR reads with MiXCR, giving one entry per CDR3 protein. The table has approximately 140,000 distinct CDR3 sequences, 20% to 25% seen once. In regard to this clonotype: Its antigen is unknown.

CDR1 is SGDLS, CDR2 YYNGEE, per germline. V was clipped by 4 bases and J by 4 bases, with 19 bases between them. The CDR3 spans 16 residues. General observations from the study: Especially in CD8 cells, naive repertoires contained a few larger clonotypes, possibly CD45RA-re-expressing memory cells. In CD4 and CD8 cells, diversity dropped from naive through EMRA.

The chain carries TRBV9 and TRBJ2-3; D assignment may be TRBD1 or TRBD2 (7 bases each). The source material was naive CD4+ T cells from blood. The receptor comes from a human donor in good health. The CDR3 here is CASSLRGGGTSDTQYF. CDR3 bases: TGTGCCAGCAGCCTCAGGGGGGGAGGTACATCAGATACGCAGTATTTT.